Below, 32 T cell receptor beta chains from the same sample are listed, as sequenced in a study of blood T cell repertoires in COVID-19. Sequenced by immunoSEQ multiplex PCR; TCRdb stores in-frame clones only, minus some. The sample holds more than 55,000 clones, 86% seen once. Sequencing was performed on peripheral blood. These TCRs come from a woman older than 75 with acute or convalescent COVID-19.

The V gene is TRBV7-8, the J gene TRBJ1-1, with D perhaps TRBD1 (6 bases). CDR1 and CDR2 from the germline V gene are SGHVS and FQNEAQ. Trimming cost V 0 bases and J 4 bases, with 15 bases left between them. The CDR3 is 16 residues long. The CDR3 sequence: CASSLALGQGPTEAFF. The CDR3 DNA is TGTGCCAGCAGCTTAGCTTTGGGGCAGGGGCCCACTGAAGCTTTCTTT.

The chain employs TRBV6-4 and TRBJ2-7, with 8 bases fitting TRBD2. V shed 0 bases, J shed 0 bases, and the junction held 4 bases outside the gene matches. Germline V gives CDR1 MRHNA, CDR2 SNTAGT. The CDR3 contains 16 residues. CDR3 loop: CASSDSLAGTSYEQYF. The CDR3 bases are TGTGCCAGCAGTGACTCTTTAGCGGGGACCTCCTACGAGCAGTACTTC.

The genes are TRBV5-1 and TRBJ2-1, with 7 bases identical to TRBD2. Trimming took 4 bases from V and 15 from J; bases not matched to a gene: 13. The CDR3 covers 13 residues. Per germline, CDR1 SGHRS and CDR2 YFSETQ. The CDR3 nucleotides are TGCGCCAGCAGCCCTGGGACTACACCACGTCTGTTCTTC. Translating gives CASSPGTTPRLFF.

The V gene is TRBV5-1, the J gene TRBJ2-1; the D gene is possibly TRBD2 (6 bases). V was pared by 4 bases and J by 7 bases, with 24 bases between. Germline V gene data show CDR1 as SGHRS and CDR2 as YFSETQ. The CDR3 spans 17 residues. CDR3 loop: CASSGTAGNPGGNEQFF. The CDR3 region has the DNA TGCGCCAGCAGCGGGACTGCCGGGAACCCCGGCGGGAATGAGCAGTTCTTC.

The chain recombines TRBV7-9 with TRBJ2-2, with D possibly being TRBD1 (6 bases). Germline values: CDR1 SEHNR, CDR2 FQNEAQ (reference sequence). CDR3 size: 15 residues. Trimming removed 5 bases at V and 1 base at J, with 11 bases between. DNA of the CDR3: TGTGCCAGCAGCGCCGGGACAAGGAACACCGGGGAGCTGTTTTTT. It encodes CASSAGTRNTGELFF. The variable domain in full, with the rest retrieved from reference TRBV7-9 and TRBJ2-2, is DTGVSQNPRHKITKRGQNVTFRCDPISEHNRLYWYRQTLGQGPEFLTYFQNEAQLEKSRLLSDRFSAERPKGSFSTLEIQRTEQGDSAMYLCASSAGTRNTGELFFGEGSRLTVL.

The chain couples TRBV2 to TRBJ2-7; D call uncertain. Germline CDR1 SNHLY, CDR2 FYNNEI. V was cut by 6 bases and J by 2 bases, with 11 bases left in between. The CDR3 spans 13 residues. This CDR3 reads CASRELVPYEQYF. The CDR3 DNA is TGTGCCAGCAGGGAGCTAGTCCCCTACGAGCAGTACTTC.

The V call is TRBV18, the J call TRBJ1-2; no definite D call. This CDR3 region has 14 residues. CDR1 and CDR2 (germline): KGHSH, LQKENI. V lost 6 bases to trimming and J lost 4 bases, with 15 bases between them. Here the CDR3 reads CASSRDTTTYGYTF. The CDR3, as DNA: TGTGCCAGCTCCCGAGACACCACCACCTATGGCTACACCTTC.

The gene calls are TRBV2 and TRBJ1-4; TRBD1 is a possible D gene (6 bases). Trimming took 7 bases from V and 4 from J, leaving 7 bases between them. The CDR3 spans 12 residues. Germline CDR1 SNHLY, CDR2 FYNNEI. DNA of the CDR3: TGTGCCAGCAACAGGGTTAATGAAAAACTGTTTTTT. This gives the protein CASNRVNEKLFF. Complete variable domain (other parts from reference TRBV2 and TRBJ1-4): EPEVTQTPSHQVTQMGQEVILRCVPISNHLYFYWYRQILGQKVEFLVSFYNNEISEKSEIFDDQFSVERPDGSNFTLKIRSTKLEDSAMYFCASNRVNEKLFFGSGTQLSVL.

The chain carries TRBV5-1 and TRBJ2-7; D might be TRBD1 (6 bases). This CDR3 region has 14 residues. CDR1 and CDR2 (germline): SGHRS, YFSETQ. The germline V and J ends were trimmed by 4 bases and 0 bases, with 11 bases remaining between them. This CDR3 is CASSEQGSSYEQYF. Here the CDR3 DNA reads TGCGCCAGCAGCGAACAGGGAAGCTCCTACGAGCAGTACTTC.

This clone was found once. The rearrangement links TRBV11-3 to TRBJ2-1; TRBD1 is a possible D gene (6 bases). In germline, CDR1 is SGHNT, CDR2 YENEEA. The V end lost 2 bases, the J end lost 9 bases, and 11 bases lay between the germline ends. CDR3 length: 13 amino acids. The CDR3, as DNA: TGTGCCAGCAGCTTAAACAGGGTGGCTGAGCAGTTCTTC. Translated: CASSLNRVAEQFF.

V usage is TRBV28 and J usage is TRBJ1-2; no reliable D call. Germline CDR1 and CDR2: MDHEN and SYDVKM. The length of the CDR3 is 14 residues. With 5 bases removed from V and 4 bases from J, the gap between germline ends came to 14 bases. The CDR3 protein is CASSQYRGSYGYTF. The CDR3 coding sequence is TGTGCCAGCAGTCAGTATCGAGGGAGCTATGGCTACACCTTC.

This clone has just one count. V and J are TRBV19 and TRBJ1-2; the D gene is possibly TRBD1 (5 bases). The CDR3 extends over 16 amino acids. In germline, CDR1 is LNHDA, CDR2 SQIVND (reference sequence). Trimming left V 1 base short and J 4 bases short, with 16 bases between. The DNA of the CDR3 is TGTGCCAGTAGTATAGGCGAAACGGTCGGGGGCTATGGCTACACCTTC. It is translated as CASSIGETVGGYGYTF.

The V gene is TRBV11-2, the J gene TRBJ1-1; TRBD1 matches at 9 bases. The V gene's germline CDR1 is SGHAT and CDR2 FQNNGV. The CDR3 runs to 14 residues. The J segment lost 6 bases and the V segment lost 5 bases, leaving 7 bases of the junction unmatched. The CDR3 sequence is CASSPRTGAPEAFF. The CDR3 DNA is TGTGCCAGCAGCCCCCGGACAGGGGCTCCTGAAGCTTTCTTT.

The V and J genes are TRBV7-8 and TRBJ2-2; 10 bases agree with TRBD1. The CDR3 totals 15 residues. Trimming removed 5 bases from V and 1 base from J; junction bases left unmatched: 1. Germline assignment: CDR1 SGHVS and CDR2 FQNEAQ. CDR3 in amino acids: CASSRTGGNTGELFF. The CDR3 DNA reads TGTGCCAGCAGCCGGACAGGGGGGAACACCGGGGAGCTGTTTTTT. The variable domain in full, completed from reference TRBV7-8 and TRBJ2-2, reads GAGVSQSPRYKVAKRGQDVALRCDPISGHVSLFWYQQALGQGPEFLTYFQNEAQLDKSGLPSDRFFAERPEGSVSTLKIQRTQQEDSAVYLCASSRTGGNTGELFFGEGSRLTVL.

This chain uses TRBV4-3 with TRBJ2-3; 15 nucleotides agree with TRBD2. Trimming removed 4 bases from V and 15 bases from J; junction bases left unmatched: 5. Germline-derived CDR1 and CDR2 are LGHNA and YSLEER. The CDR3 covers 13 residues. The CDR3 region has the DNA TGCGCCAGCAGCCTTGGGACTAGCGGGGGGCACTATTTT. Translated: CASSLGTSGGHYF.

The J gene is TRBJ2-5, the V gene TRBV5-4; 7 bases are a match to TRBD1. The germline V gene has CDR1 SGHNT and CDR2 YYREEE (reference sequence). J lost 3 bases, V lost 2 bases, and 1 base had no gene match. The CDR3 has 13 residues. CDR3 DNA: TGTGCCAGCAGCTTTCAGGGGGAAGAGACCCAGTACTTC. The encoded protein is CASSFQGEETQYF.

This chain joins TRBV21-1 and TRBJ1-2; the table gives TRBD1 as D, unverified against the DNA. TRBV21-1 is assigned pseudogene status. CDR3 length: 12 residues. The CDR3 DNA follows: TGTGCCAGCAAAGACAATGGTTATGGCTACACCTTC. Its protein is CASKDNGYGYTF.

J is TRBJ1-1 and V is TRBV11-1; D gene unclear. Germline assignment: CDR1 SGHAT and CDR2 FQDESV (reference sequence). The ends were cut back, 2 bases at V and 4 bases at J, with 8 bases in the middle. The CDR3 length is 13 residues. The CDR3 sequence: CASSLLQVTEAFF. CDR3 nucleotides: TGTGCCAGCAGCTTATTGCAGGTCACTGAAGCTTTCTTT.

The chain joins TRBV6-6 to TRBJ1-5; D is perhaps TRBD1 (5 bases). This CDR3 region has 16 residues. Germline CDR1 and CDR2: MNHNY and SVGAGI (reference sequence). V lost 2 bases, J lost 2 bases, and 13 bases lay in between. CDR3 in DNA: TGTGCCAGCAGTTACGGGGCAGGGTGGGGCAATCAGCCCCAGCATTTT. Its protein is CASSYGAGWGNQPQHF.

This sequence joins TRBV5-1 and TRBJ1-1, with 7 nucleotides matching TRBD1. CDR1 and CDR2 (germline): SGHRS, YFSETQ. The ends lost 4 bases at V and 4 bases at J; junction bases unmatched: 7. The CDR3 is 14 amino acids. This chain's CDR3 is CASSGGQEGTEAFF. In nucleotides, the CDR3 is TGCGCCAGCAGCGGTGGACAGGAGGGCACTGAAGCTTTCTTT.

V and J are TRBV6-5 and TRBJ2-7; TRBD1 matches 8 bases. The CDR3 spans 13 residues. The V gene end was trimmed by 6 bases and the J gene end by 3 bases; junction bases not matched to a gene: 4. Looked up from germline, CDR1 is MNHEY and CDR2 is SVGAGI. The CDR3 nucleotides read TGTGCCAGCAGAGGACAGGGTAACTACGAGCAGTACTTC. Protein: CASRGQGNYEQYF.

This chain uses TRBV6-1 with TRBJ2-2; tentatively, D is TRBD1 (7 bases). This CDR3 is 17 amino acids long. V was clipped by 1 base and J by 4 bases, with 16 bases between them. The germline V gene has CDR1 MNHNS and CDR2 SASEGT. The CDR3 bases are TGTGCCAGCAGTGAAGGTTGGAGGGGGCACGGCACCGGGGAGCTGTTTTTT. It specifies CASSEGWRGHGTGELFF.

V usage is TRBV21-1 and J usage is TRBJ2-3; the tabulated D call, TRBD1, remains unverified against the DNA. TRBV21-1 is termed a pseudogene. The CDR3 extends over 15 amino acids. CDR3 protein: CASSSFGGATDTQYF. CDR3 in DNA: TGTGCCAGCAGCTCCTTCGGTGGGGCCACAGATACGCAGTATTTT.

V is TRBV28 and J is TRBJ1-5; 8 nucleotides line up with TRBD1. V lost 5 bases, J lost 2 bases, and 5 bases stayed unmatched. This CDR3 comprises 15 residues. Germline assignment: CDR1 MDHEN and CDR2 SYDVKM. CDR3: CASSGTGLGNQPQHF. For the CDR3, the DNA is TGTGCCAGCAGTGGGACAGGACTTGGCAATCAGCCCCAGCATTTT.

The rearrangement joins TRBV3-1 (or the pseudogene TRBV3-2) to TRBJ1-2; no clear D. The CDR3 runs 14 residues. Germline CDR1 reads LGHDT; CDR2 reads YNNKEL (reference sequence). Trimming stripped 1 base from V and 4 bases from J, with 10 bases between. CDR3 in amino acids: CASSQGSGGYGYTF. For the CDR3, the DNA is TGTGCCAGCAGCCAAGGGTCAGGAGGCTATGGCTACACCTTC.

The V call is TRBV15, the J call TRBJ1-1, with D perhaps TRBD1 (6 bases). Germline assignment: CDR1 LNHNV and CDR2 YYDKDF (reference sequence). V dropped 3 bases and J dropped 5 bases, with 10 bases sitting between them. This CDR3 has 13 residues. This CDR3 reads CATSSTGITEAFF. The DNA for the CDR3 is TGTGCCACCAGCAGTACAGGGATTACTGAAGCTTTCTTT.

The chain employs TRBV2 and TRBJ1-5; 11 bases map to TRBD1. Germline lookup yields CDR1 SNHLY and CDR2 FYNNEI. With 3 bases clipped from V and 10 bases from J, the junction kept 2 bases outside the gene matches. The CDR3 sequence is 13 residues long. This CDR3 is CASSEGQGGPQHF. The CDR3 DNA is TGTGCCAGCAGTGAGGGACAGGGGGGCCCCCAGCATTTT.

The CDR3 sequence: CASSQEWGGRSEAFF. For the CDR3, the DNA is TGTGCCAGCAGCCAAGAATGGGGGGGGAGGTCTGAAGCTTTCTTT. The V gene is TRBV3-1 (or the pseudogene TRBV3-2), the J gene TRBJ1-1, with D perhaps matching TRBD1 (5 bases). The CDR3 has 15 residues. Germline values: CDR1 LGHDT, CDR2 YNNKEL (reference sequence). V was clipped by 0 bases and J by 6 bases, with 14 bases between them.

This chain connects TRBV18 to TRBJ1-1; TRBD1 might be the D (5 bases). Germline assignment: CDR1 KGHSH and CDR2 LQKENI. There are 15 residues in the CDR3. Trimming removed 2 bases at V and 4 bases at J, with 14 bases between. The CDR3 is CASSPAGRRGTEAFF. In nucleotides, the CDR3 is TGTGCCAGCTCACCAGCAGGGCGGCGGGGCACTGAAGCTTTCTTT.

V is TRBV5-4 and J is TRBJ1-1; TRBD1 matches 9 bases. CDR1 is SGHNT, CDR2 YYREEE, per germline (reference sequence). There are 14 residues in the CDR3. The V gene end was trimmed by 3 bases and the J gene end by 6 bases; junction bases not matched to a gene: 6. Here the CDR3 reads CASSSQGARAEAFF. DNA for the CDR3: TGTGCCAGCAGCTCACAGGGGGCGCGGGCTGAAGCTTTCTTT. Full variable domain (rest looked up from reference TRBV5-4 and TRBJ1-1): ETGVTQSPTHLIKTRGQQVTLRCSSQSGHNTVSWYQQALGQGPQFIFQYYREEENGRGNFPPRFSGLQFPNYSSELNVNALELDDSALYLCASSSQGARAEAFFGQGTRLTVV.

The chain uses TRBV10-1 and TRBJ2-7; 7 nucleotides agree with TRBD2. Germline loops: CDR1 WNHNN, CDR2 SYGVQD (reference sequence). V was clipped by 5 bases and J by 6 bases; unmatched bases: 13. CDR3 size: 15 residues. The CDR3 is CASSPSTGTKPEQYF. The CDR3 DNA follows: TGCGCCAGCAGTCCTTCCACCGGGACTAAGCCCGAGCAGTACTTC.

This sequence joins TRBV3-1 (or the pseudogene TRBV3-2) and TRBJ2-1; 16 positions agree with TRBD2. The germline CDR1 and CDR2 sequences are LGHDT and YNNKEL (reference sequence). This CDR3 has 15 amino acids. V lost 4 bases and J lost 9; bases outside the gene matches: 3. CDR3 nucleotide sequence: TGTGCCAGCAGCCGAGGGACTAGCGGGAGGGTTGAGCAGTTCTTC. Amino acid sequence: CASSRGTSGRVEQFF.